This is a list of T cell receptor beta chains from one sample in a study of control samples from healthy donors and cancer patients. Profiling relied on immunoSEQ multiplex PCR, and the TCRdb table lists in-frame clones only, not all of them. The repertoire consists of 150,000 or so clones, with about 90% occurring once and the leading ten covering 4.9%. Input material: blood. The receptors were sampled from a woman aged 25 to 45 in good health. The CDR3 runs from the conserved cysteine through the conserved F or W. The D gene is left open where the match is weak. Clone size, where shown, is once, few, many, or a class for clones that have expanded.

j_gene	v_gene	abundance	d_gene	CDR3aa	CDR3nt
TRBJ2-3	TRBV18	NA	TRBD2	CASSRLSGSGGTDTQYF	TGTGCCAGCTCACGCCTTAGCGGGAGTGGTGGCACAGATACGCAGTATTTT
TRBJ1-6	TRBV13	NA	TRBD1	CASTNNPGTGGRRSPLHF	TGTGCCAGCACCAACAACCCCGGGACAGGGGGTCGGCGGTCACCCCTCCACTTT
TRBJ2-2	TRBV6-5	once	TRBD1	CASRPGQGSTGELFF	TGTGCCAGCAGGCCGGGACAGGGAAGCACCGGGGAGCTGTTTTTT
TRBJ2-7	TRBV30	NA	NA	CAWSAYMQNYEQYF	TGTGCCTGGAGTGCCTATATGCAGAACTACGAGCAGTACTTC
TRBJ1-1	TRBV7-9	NA	NA	CASSLVVGRMNTEAFF	TGTGCCAGCAGCTTAGTTGTAGGCCGAATGAACACTGAAGCTTTCTTT
TRBJ2-7	TRBV11-3	NA	TRBD1	CASSPRGDSSYEQYF	TGTGCCAGCAGCCCCCGAGGGGACAGCTCCTACGAGCAGTACTTC
TRBJ2-1	TRBV28	NA	NA	CASSSGLSSYNEQFF	TGTGCCAGCAGTTCGGGATTAAGCTCCTACAATGAGCAGTTCTTC
TRBJ2-2	TRBV5-1	NA	NA	CASSSLGSGNTGELFF	TGCGCCAGCAGCTCCTTGGGTAGCGGTAACACCGGGGAGCTGTTTTTT
TRBJ2-7	TRBV7-2	NA	TRBD2	CASSLQREGLKLEQYF	TGTGCCAGCAGCTTACAGCGGGAGGGTCTGAAGCTCGAGCAGTACTTC
TRBJ2-5	TRBV5-1	few	NA	CASSLEGTQYF	TGCGCCAGCAGCTTGGAGGGGACCCAGTACTTC
TRBJ2-1	TRBV6-5	once	TRBD1	CASRRTGSGEQFF	TGTGCCAGCAGACGGACAGGGTCGGGTGAGCAGTTCTTC
TRBJ2-2	TRBV11-2	NA	NA	CASSPSGTFRMRGTGELFF	TGTGCCAGCAGCCCGTCGGGGACATTCCGGATGAGGGGCACCGGGGAGCTGTTTTTT
TRBJ1-5	TRBV2	NA	NA	CASVQGSGNQPQHF	TGTGCCAGCGTACAGGGCTCCGGGAATCAGCCCCAGCATTTT
TRBJ1-3	TRBV6-7	NA	NA	CASSFHSQSSGNTIYF	TGTGCCAGCAGTTTCCACTCCCAGAGCTCTGGAAACACCATATATTTT
TRBJ1-2	TRBV20-1	once	NA	CSARQGYGYTF	TGCAGTGCTAGACAGGGATATGGCTACACCTTC
TRBJ2-7	TRBV9	NA	TRBD1	CASSVGQGLAEQYF	TGTGCCAGCAGCGTAGGACAGGGGTTAGCCGAGCAGTACTTC
TRBJ1-2	TRBV11-2	NA	NA	CASSLGTHGYTF	TGTGCCAGCAGCTTAGGGACTCATGGCTACACCTTC
TRBJ1-5	TRBV19	NA	TRBD1	CASRTGRGQPQHF	TGTGCCAGTCGGACAGGGAGGGGTCAGCCCCAGCATTTT
TRBJ1-2	TRBV24-1	NA	NA	CATSDLYSSYGYTF	TGTGCCACCAGTGATTTATACAGCTCCTATGGCTACACCTTC
TRBJ1-1	TRBV4-1	NA	TRBD1	CASRQTTGGTEAFF	TGCGCCAGCAGACAAACGACAGGGGGGACTGAAGCTTTCTTT
TRBJ2-2	TRBV5-1	NA	TRBD1	CASSHRDSSPTGELFF	TGCGCCAGCAGCCACCGGGACAGTTCTCCCACCGGGGAGCTGTTTTTT
TRBJ1-2	TRBV6-4	NA	NA	CASSPETGGESGYTF	TGTGCCAGCAGTCCGGAAACCGGTGGGGAAAGTGGCTACACCTTC
TRBJ1-6	TRBV14	NA	TRBD1	CASSVMTGSNSPLHF	TGTGCCAGCAGCGTGATGACAGGGAGTAATTCACCCCTCCACTTT
TRBJ1-2	TRBV15	once	NA	CATSRDATNYGYTF	TGTGCCACCAGCAGGGACGCAACAAACTATGGCTACACCTTC
TRBJ1-4	TRBV4-1	NA	TRBD1	CASSQDGQGNEKLFF	TGCGCCAGCAGCCAGGATGGACAGGGGAATGAAAAACTGTTTTTT
TRBJ2-5	TRBV29-1	NA	NA	CSARDVVGETQYF	TGCAGCGCCCGGGACGTGGTAGGAGAGACCCAGTACTTC
TRBJ2-7	TRBV6-5	NA	NA	CASSSAGTYEQYF	TGTGCCAGCAGTTCGGCAGGGACCTACGAGCAGTACTTC
TRBJ2-3	TRBV5-1	NA	NA	CASSLEHGEDTQYF	TGCGCCAGCAGCTTGGAGCACGGGGAAGATACGCAGTATTTT
TRBJ1-1	TRBV5-1	NA	NA	CASTQQGGRDAFF	TGCGCCAGCACCCAGCAAGGGGGGCGGGATGCTTTCTTT
TRBJ2-7	TRBV3-1/TRBV3-2	NA	NA	CASTPGRVGEQYF	TGTGCCAGCACCCCGGGTAGGGTGGGGGAGCAGTACTTC
TRBJ1-2	TRBV5-1	many	NA	CASSLESGTKGYTF	TGCGCCAGCAGCTTGGAATCTGGGACGAAGGGCTACACCTTC
TRBJ1-6	TRBV6-6	few	NA	CASREFPWGNNSPLHF	TGTGCCAGCAGGGAGTTCCCGTGGGGGAATAATTCACCCCTCCACTTT
TRBJ2-6	TRBV29-1	NA	NA	CSVPEGPGANVLTF	TGCAGCGTCCCTGAGGGCCCTGGGGCCAACGTCCTGACTTTC